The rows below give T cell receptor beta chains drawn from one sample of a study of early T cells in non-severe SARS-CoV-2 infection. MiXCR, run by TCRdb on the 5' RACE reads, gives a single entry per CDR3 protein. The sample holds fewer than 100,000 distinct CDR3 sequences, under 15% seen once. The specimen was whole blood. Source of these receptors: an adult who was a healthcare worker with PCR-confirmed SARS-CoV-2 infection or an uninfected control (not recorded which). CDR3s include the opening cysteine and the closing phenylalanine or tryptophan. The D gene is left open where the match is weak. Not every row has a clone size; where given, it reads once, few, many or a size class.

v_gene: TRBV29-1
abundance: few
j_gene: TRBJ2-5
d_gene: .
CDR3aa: CSVGRSQETQYF
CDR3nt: TGCAGCGTTGGGCGCTCACAAGAGACCCAGTACTTC

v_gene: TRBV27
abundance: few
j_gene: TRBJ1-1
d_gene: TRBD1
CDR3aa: CASSSAGQGANTEAFF
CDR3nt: TGTGCCAGCAGTTCCGCGGGACAGGGGGCGAACACTGAAGCTTTCTTT

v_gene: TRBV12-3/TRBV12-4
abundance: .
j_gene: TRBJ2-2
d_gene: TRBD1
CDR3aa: CASYVTSRGPGELFF
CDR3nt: TGTGCCAGCTACGTTACTTCGAGGGGGCCCGGGGAGCTGTTTTTT

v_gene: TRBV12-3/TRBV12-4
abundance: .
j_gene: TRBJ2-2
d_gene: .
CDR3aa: CASSTSRDNPNTGELFF
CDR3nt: TGTGCCAGCAGCACGAGCCGCGACAACCCCAACACCGGGGAGCTGTTTTTT

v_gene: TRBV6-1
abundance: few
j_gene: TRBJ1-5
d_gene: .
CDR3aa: CASSEGEVGNQPQHF
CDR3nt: TGTGCCAGCAGTGAGGGGGAGGTGGGCAATCAGCCCCAGCATTTT

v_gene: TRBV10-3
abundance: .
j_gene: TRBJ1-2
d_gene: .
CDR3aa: CAISDRGSYGYTF
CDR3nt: TGTGCCATCAGTGACAGGGGATCTTATGGCTACACCTTC

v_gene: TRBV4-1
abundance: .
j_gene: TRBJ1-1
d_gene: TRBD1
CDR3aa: CASSPTITDRGSEAFF
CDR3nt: TGCGCCAGCAGCCCTACTATTACGGACAGGGGATCTGAAGCTTTCTTT

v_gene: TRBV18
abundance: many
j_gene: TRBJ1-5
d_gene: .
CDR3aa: CASSPSRGSTNQPQHF
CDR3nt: TGTGCCAGCTCACCATCCCGTGGCAGCACGAATCAGCCCCAGCATTTT

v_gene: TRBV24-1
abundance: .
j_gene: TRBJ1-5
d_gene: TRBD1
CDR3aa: CATSPGTGAGQPQHF
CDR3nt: TGTGCCACCAGTCCTGGGACAGGGGCCGGTCAGCCCCAGCATTTT

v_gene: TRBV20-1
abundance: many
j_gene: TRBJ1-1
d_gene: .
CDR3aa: CSGRYLNTEAFF
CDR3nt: TGCAGTGGTCGGTACCTGAACACTGAAGCTTTCTTT

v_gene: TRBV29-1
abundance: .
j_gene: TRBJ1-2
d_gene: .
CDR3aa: CSVFDSYGYTF
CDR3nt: TGCAGCGTGTTCGACAGCTATGGCTACACCTTC

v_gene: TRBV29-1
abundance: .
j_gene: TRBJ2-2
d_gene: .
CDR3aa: CSTSRGENTGELFF
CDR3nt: TGCAGCACCTCCCGGGGAGAGAACACCGGGGAGCTGTTTTTT

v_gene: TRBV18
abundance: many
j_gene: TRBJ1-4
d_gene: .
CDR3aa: CASSPGLDDRLFF
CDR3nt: TGTGCCAGCTCCCCTGGACTGGATGATAGACTGTTTTTT

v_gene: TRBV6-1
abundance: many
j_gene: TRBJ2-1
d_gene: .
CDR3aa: CASRSQTGDSYNEQFF
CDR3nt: TGTGCCAGCAGATCACAGACAGGAGATTCCTACAATGAGCAGTTCTTC

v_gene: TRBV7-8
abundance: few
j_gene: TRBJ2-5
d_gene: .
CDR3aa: CASSLLRGSQIQETQYF
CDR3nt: TGTGCCAGCAGCTTATTACGGGGGTCTCAGATCCAAGAGACCCAGTACTTC

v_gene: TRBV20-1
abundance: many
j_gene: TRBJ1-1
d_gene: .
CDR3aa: CSATLGGPGTEAFF
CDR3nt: TGCAGTGCCACGCTGGGGGGGCCGGGCACTGAAGCTTTCTTT

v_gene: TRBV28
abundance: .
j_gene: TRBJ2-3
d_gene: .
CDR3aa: CASLRVGKKKRTDMQYF
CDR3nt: TGTGCCAGCCTCAGGGTGGGGAAGAAAAAGAGAACAGATATGCAGTATTTT

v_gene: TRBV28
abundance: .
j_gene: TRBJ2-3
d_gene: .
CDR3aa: CASSRLLGTQYF
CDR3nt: TGTGCCAGCAGTCGCCTCTTGGGTACGCAGTATTTT

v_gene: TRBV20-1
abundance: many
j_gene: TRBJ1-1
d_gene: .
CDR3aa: CSAHGAVNTEAFF
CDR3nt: TGCAGTGCCCATGGGGCAGTGAACACTGAAGCTTTCTTT

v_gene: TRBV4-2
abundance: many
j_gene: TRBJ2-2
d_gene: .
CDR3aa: CASSHTPGSGELFF
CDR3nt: TGTGCCAGCAGCCATACCCCCGGTAGCGGGGAGCTGTTTTTT

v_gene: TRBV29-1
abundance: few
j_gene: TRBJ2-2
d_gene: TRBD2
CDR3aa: CSVAGTSGVTGELFF
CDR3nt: TGCAGCGTTGCCGGGACTAGCGGTGTCACCGGGGAGCTGTTTTTT

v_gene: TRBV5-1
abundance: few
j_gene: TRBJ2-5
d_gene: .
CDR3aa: CASSLERGETQYF
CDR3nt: TGCGCCAGCAGCTTGGAAAGGGGGGAGACCCAGTACTTC

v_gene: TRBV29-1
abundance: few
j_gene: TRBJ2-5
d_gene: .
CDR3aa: CSGKGETQYF
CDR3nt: TGCAGCGGAAAGGGGGAGACCCAGTACTTC

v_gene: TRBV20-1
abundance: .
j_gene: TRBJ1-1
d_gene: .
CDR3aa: CSASGVSRMNTEAFF
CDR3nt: TGCAGTGCTAGTGGCGTCAGCAGGATGAACACTGAAGCTTTCTTT

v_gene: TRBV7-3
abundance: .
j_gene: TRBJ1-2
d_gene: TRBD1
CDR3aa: CASSFSGQGPYTF
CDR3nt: TGTGCCAGCAGCTTCTCTGGACAGGGGCCCTACACCTTC

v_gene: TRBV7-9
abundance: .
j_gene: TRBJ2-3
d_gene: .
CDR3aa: CASRDNTGGDTQYF
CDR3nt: TGTGCCAGCAGGGATAACACTGGAGGAGATACGCAGTATTTT

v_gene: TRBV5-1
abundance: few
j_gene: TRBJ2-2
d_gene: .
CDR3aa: CASSHPWGSNTGELFF
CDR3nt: TGCGCCAGCAGCCATCCCTGGGGGAGCAACACCGGGGAGCTGTTTTTT

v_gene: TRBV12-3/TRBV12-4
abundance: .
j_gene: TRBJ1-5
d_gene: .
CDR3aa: CASSLRQANQPQHF
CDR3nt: TGTGCCAGCAGTTTAAGACAGGCAAATCAGCCCCAGCATTTT

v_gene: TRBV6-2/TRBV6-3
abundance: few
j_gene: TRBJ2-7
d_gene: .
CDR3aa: CASSNPGTATYEQYF
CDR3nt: TGTGCCAGCAGTAACCCCGGGACGGCAACCTACGAGCAGTACTTC

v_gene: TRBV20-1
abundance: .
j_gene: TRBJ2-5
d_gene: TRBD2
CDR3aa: CSASGGTSAETQYF
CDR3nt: TGCAGTGCTAGCGGGGGGACTAGCGCAGAGACCCAGTACTTC

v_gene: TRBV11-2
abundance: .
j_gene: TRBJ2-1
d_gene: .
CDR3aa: CASTSAWSSSYNEQFF
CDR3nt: TGTGCCAGCACTTCCGCGTGGTCTAGCTCCTACAATGAGCAGTTCTTC

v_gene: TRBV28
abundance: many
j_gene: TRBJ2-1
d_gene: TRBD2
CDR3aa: CASSPWTSGGNEQFF
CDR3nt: TGTGCCAGCAGTCCATGGACTAGCGGGGGCAATGAGCAGTTCTTC

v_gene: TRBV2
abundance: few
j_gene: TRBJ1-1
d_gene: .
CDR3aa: CASSEYRGTEAFF
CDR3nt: TGTGCCAGCAGTGAATATCGGGGGACTGAAGCTTTCTTT

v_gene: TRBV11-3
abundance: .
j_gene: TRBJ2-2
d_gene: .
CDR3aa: CASSLGSPGELFF
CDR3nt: TGTGCCAGCAGCTTAGGGTCCCCCGGGGAGCTGTTTTTT

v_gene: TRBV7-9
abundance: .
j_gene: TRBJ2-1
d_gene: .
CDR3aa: CASSFSFDEQFF
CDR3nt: TGTGCCAGCAGCTTTAGCTTCGATGAGCAGTTCTTC

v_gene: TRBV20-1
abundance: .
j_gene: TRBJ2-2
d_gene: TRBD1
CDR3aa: CSARGGRDSAWNTGELFF
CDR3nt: TGCAGTGCTAGAGGGGGCCGGGACAGCGCCTGGAACACCGGGGAGCTGTTTTTT

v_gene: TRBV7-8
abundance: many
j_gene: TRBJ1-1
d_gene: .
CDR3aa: CASSLTGLNTEAFF
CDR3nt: TGTGCCAGCAGCTTGACAGGATTGAACACTGAAGCTTTCTTT

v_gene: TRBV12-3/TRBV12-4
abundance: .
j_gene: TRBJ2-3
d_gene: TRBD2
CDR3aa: CASSYPGGKDTQYF
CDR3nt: TGTGCCAGCAGTTATCCGGGGGGGAAAGATACGCAGTATTTT

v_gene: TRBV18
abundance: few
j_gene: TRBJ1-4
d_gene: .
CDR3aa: CASSLFRGPTNEKLFF
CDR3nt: TGTGCCAGCTCACTTTTCCGGGGACCAACTAATGAAAAACTGTTTTTT

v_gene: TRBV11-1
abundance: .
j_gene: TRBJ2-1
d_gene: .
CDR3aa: CASSPLTSNEQFF
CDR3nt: TGTGCCAGCAGCCCGTTGACCTCAAATGAGCAGTTCTTC

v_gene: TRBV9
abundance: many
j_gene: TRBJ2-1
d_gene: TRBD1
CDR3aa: CASSRSQDRGNEQFF
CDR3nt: TGTGCCAGCAGCCGGTCACAGGACAGGGGGAATGAGCAGTTCTTC

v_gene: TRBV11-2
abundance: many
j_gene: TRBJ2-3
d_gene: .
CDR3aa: CASSRKPMTDTQYF
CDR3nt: TGTGCCAGCAGCCGCAAGCCCATGACAGATACGCAGTATTTT

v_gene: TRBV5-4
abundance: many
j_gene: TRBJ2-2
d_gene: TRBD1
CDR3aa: CASSPTGAGGELFF
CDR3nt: TGTGCCAGCAGCCCGACAGGGGCTGGCGGGGAGCTGTTTTTT

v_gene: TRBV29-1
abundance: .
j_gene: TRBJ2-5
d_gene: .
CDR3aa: CSVEGFQETQYF
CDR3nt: TGCAGCGTTGAAGGATTCCAAGAGACCCAGTACTTC

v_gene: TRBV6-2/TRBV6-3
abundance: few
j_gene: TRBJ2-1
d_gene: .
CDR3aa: CASRRSYNEQFF
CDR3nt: TGTGCCAGCAGACGATCCTACAATGAGCAGTTCTTC

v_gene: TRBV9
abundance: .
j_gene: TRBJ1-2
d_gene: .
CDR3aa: CASSTGQYSGYTF
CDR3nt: TGTGCCAGCAGCACCGGCCAATATTCTGGCTACACCTTC

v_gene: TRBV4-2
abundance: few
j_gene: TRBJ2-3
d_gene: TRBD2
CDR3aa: CASSQEIAGGSWDTQYF
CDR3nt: TGTGCCAGCAGCCAGGAAATAGCGGGGGGCTCGTGGGATACGCAGTATTTT

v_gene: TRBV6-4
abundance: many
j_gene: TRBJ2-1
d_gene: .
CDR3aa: CASLTPLARYNEQFF
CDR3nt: TGTGCCAGCCTGACCCCGCTAGCGAGATACAATGAGCAGTTCTTC

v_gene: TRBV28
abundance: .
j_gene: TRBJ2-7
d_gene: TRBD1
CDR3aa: CASSGAGGSYEQYF
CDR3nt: TGTGCCAGCAGTGGTGCAGGGGGCTCCTACGAGCAGTACTTC

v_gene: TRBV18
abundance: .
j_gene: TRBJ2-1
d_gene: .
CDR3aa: CASSPPQNEQFF
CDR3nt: TGTGCCAGCTCACCTCCCCAGAATGAGCAGTTCTTC

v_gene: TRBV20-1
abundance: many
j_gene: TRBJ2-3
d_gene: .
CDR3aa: CSAKGGRGDTQYF
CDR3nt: TGCAGTGCTAAGGGGGGGAGAGGAGATACGCAGTATTTT

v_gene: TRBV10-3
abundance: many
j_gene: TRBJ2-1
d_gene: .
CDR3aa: CAISAQGSNEQFF
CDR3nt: TGTGCCATCAGTGCCCAGGGAAGCAATGAGCAGTTCTTC

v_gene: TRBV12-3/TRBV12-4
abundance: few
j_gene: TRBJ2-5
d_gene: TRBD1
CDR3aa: CASSLRGQFQETQYF
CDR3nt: TGTGCCAGCAGTTTAAGGGGACAGTTTCAAGAGACCCAGTACTTC

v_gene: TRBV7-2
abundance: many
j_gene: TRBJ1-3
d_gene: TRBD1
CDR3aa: CASSFYRGLTSNTIYF
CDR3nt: TGTGCCAGCAGCTTTTACAGGGGGCTAACCTCCAACACCATATATTTT